Described below is a single TCR beta chain sequence and its context. Its antigen has not been determined. It has no much larger one-base neighbor in the sample; base qualities were not kept. This sample is drawn from a study of shared clonotypes between healthy human individuals (dated by TCRdb to 2020 to 2022). Broadly, across the study: The cohort comprised a couple of women and a few men aged 18 to 49 years. For each donor, CD4 naive and CD4 memory were each given three plates, CD8 naive was given two plates, and CD8 memory was given one plate. The study deeply sequenced blood TCR repertoires of five healthy adults to estimate repertoire size and the extent of clonotype sharing between individuals. To increase sequencing depth and limit assay-specific biases, TCR repertoire library preparation and sequencing were carried out by different laboratories using diverse techniques. Leukapheresis yielded between about 0.94 and 9.5 billion PBMCs per donor. Findings and caveats that apply to the study as a whole: Sharing across several donors was observed for about 4.8% of naive CD4, about 4% of naive CD8, roughly 2.3% of memory CD4, and roughly 0.4% of memory CD8 clonotypes. Sampling was limited to blood, and TCR repertoires in tissue likely differ from TCR repertoires in blood. Based on pairwise subsampling, the degree of clonotype sharing among donors was expected to be affected by sequencing depth. Even with the large sequencing depth, rarefaction of the sorted-subset datasets indicated that sequencing was incomplete. Larger estimated clonotype richness was generally found for naive subsets than for memory subsets. Compared with non-shared clonotypes, the clonotypes found in all four sorted-subset donors had higher generation probabilities. The small number of donors limited the genetic and exposure-history diversity represented.

Donors were healthy HIV-negative adults with no recently reported acute infections or vaccinations. Only Caucasian adults living in Nashville, Tennessee, USA were represented among the donors. CD4+ T cells were enriched by magnetic negative selection, after which naive cells were positively selected on CD45RA and the negative fraction was taken as the memory subset. After blood collection by leukapheresis, PBMCs were isolated using Ficoll-Histopaque density gradient centrifugation and then cryopreserved in the vapor phase of liquid nitrogen. Analytical flow cytometry was used to check the purity and quantity of every magnetically sorted T cell population. Genomic DNA was isolated from each sorted fraction and quantified by UV absorbance on a Nanodrop 2000c. Trimming takes 5 bases from V and 4 bases from J, and the germline ends sit 16 bases apart. According to the germline V gene, CDR1 reads SGHDN and CDR2 reads FVKESK. The CDR3 covers 15 residues, taking in both the cysteine and the phenylalanine. Only the CDR3 region is kept as DNA, spanning 45 bases read in frame from base 1.

Using the deep immunoSEQ assay, multiplex PCR amplified TCR CDR3 regions from genomic DNA. Extracted genomic DNA from each cell subset was distributed evenly across all wells of several immunoSEQ 96-well plates, and each plate was treated as a replicate. Each replicate PCR for sorted subsets received around 210 ng genomic DNA, equal to 28,000 or so T cell genomes. Purified libraries were measured with a Qubit 3.0 fluorometer, size-checked on a Bioanalyzer 2100, and measured again with the KAPA Library Quantification kit. Each immunoSEQ 96-well plate was sequenced on its own single-read 150-cycle Illumina NextSeq 550 flow cell. From the authors' description of their analysis: Because the immunoSEQ output included only junctional sequences and no quality scores, the filtering could not be the same as the filtering used for full-length reads. Sequences were annotated with PyIR, a Python wrapper for IgBLAST v1.9, and V/J genes and CDR3 were assigned using IMGT germline references. Reads were filtered out if the reads had weak V/J assignments (E-value above 1e-6), no CDR3, stop codons, out-of-frame junctions, or ambiguous translated residues. V3J clonotypes were defined by identical inferred V gene, J gene, and CDR3 amino acid sequence. The percentage overlap between two repertoires was calculated by dividing the number of shared unique clonotypes by the size of the smaller repertoire. Richness of each repertoire was evaluated using RTK rarefaction, the Chao1 estimator, and Recon v2.1 estimates of unobserved clonotypes. For all TCRbeta clonotypes obtained by the gDNA method from a handful of donors, generation probabilities were computed with OLGA. Entries here come from immuneACCESS through TCRdb and include only in-frame sequences with V and J called. Some clones fail to appear in such tables; in the studies checked, an unresolved V gene covers under half of the shortfall, and the cause of the remainder is unknown. The V and J calls and clone size come from that table; D and trimming were worked out from the DNA. For this sample there are roughly 2.5 million clones; 90% to 95% appear just once. The ten largest clonotypes hold more than 0.12% of the sample.

The clonotype comes from a man aged 18 to 29 in good health. The sequenced material came from naive CD4+ T cells sorted from blood. This specimen's cell subset or site label, per the study, means: CD45RA+ positively selected. The sequence is built from TRBV14 and TRBJ2-3; a tentative D match to TRBD2 spans 6 bases. The DNA is as follows: TGTGCCAGCAGCGTCTACGGGAGTGGCTCAGATACGCAGTATTTT. This encodes CASSVYGSGSDTQYF.